This T cell receptor beta chain was recovered during a study of blood T cell repertoires in COVID-19 (TCRdb year 2020). Some background on the complete study: The collaborator samples originated in the United States, Italy and Spain and spanned the acute and convalescent phases of COVID-19. Samples were obtained from the ongoing ImmuneRACE study (first 160 participants) and from 1,254 subjects provided by 6 global collaborators. The material from the prospective study consisted of cDNA or gDNA derived from T cells, B-cell-depleted T cells, or PBMCs. Sample metadata almost always included a de-identified subject ID, COVID-19 status, age in years and sex. The dataset comprised deeply sampled blood TCRbeta repertoires from subjects exposed to, actively infected with, or recovered from COVID-19. The repertoires were released in a freely available public database meant as a resource for research on the immune response to SARS-CoV-2. Where available, HLA class I and class II types were taken from metadata supplied by the sample provider and were not determined by assay-based typing.

Comments on this clone: Its recognized antigen is unknown. Base qualities are not at hand, and no much larger clone is one base apart.

TCRbeta CDR3 regions were amplified from genomic DNA by means of the immunoSEQ Assay, a bias-controlled multiplex PCR. The original pipeline was this. The number of nucleated cells in each sample was estimated by amplification of reference gene primers within the assay. To quantify the absolute abundance of each unique TCRbeta CDR3 rearrangement, sequence reads were collapsed and filtered. For each sample, productive Simpson clonality was calculated as the square root of Simpson's diversity index over productive rearrangements. What TCRdb holds here is the immuneACCESS table cut down to in-frame rearrangements. Part of the clones is not present; checked against another copy, under half of the missing clones reflect an unresolved V gene, and the others are unexplained. From that table come the V and J calls and clone size; the DNA was used to work out D and trimming. For this sample there are 200,000 to 300,000 clones; approximately 86% appear just once. The ten most abundant clones make up about 2% of the sample.

Collaborating institutions collected whole blood in K2EDTA tubes following their own protocols. For TCRbeta analysis, collaborators shipped samples as frozen whole blood, isolated PBMCs, or DNA extracted from either of those sample types. On the study overall, not on this receptor specifically: The quantity of clinical and demographic metadata differed by source and by participant and was supplied without curation.

The CDR1 and CDR2 encoded by the germline V gene (reference sequence) are LNHDA and SQIVND. V ends up 8 bases short and J 4 bases short, with an unmatched junction base count of 4. The cysteine opens and the phenylalanine closes a CDR3 of 13 amino acids. Only the CDR3 DNA is retained, 39 bases long and in frame from the first base. The chain links TRBV19 with TRBJ1-5; 8 bases in between match TRBD1. Sequencing was performed on peripheral blood. The receptor was derived from a man in his thirties or forties with active or convalescent COVID-19. Read as DNA, the sequence is TGTGCCAGTTTGGACAGGGCGAATCAGCCCCAGCATTTT. It specifies CASLDRANQPQHF.